This entry is about one T cell receptor beta chain. Germline values: CDR1 SEHNR, CDR2 FQNEAQ (reference sequence). The CDR3 has 14 amino acids. Trimming at V came to 1 base and at J to 6 bases, leaving 3 bases not matched to a gene. These data originate in a study of shared clonotypes between healthy human individuals. Naive CD8 isolation took CD45RO-negative cells positively selected for CCR7 and excluded terminally differentiated effector memory CD45RA+ cells. Here immunoSEQ multiplex PCR was the method, and the copy in TCRdb shows in-frame clones only, minus some. In the table there are roughly 850,000 clones, approximately 97% of which are singletons.

The rearrangement uses TRBV7-9 and TRBJ2-1, with 7 bases that match TRBD2. Sequenced: naive CD8+ T cells sorted from blood. This sequence was found in a man aged 25-45 years in good health. CDR3 loop: CASSLGTRLNEQFF. The CDR3 DNA is TGTGCCAGCAGCTTAGGGACTAGGCTCAATGAGCAGTTCTTC.